This T cell receptor beta chain was identified in a study of pediatric ulcerative colitis. This clone was recorded a few times. The method was immunoSEQ multiplex PCR; TCRdb's version includes in-frame clones alone and lacks a portion of them. The data contain about 64,000 clones, around 80% of them seen just once; the ten biggest clones take up around 4.9%. Trimming removed 0 bases from V and 3 bases from J, with 9 bases in between. CDR3 size: 14 residues. The germline V gene encodes CDR1 SGDLS and CDR2 YYNGEE. The sequence was collected from a boy younger than 18 with moderate ulcerative colitis. This chain joins TRBV9 and TRBJ1-1, with D uncertain. The sequenced material came from blood. For the CDR3, the DNA is TGTGCCAGCAGCGTAGGTTCGGCAGACACTGAAGCTTTCTTT. Amino acids: CASSVGSADTEAFF.